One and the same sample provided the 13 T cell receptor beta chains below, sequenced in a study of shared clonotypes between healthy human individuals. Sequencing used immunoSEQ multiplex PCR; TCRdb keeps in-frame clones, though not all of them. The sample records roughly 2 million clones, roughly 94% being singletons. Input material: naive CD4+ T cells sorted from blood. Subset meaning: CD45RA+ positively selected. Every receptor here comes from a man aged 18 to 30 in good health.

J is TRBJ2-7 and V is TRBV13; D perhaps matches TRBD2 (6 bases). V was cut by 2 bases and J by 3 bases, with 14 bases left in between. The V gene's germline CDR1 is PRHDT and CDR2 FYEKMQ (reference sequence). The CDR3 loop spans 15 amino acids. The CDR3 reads CASSLSVAEYYEQYF. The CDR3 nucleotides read TGTGCCAGCAGCTTATCGGTAGCGGAATACTACGAGCAGTACTTC.

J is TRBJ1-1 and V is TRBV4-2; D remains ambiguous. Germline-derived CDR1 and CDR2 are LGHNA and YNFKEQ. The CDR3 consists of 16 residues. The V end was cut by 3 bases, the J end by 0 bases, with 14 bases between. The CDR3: CASSHGRKIMNTEAFF. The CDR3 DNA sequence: TGTGCCAGCAGCCACGGACGGAAAATCATGAACACTGAAGCTTTCTTT.

This chain's CDR3 is CASSRLGELGEQFF. The CDR3 nucleotides read TGTGCCAGCAGCCGACTAGGGGAACTGGGTGAGCAGTTCTTC. The J gene is TRBJ2-1, the V gene TRBV6-5; D may be TRBD2 (6 bases). The V gene's germline CDR1 is MNHEY and CDR2 SVGAGI. The CDR3 contains 14 residues. Trimming cost V 6 bases and J 9 bases, with 18 bases left between them.

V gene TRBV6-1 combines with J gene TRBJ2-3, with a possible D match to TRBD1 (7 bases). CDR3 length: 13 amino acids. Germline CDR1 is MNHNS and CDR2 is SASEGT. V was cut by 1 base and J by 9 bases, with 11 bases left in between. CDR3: CASSEGPGGTQYF. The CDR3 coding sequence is TGTGCCAGCAGTGAAGGTCCAGGGGGGACGCAGTATTTT.

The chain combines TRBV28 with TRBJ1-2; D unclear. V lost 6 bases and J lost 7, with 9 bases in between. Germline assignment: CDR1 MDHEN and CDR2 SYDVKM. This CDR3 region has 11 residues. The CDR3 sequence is CASRGWVGYTF. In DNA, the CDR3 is TGTGCCAGCAGAGGGTGGGTTGGCTACACCTTC.

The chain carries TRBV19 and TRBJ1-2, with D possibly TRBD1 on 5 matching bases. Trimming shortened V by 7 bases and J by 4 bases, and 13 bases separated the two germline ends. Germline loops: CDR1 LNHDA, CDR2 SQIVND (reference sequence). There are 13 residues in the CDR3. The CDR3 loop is CASTGLQGYGYTF. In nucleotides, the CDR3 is TGTGCCAGTACGGGACTCCAGGGCTATGGCTACACCTTC.

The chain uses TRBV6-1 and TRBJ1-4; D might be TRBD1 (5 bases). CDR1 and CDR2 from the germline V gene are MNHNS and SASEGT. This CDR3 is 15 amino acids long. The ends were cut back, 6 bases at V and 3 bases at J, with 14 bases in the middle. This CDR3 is CASSAGRTSNEKLFF. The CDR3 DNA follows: TGTGCCAGCAGCGCGGGACGGACGTCTAATGAAAAACTGTTTTTT.

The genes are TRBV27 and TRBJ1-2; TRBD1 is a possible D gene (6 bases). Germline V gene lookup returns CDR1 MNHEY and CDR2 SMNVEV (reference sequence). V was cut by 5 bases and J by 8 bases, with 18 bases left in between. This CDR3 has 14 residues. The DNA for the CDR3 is TGTGCCAGCAGTGAAAGGAGCTGGGGGCAAGGCTACACCTTC. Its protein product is CASSERSWGQGYTF.

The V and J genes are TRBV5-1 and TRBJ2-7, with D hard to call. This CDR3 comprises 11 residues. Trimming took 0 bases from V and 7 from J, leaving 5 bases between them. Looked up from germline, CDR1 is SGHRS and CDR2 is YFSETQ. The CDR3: CASSLGTEQYF. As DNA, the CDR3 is TGCGCCAGCAGCTTGGGAACTGAGCAGTACTTC. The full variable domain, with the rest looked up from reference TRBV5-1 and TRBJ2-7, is KAGVTQTPRYLIKTRGQQVTLSCSPISGHRSVSWYQQTPGQGLQFLFEYFSETQRNKGNFPGRFSGRQFSNSRSEMNVSTLELGDSALYLCASSLGTEQYFGPGTRLTVT.

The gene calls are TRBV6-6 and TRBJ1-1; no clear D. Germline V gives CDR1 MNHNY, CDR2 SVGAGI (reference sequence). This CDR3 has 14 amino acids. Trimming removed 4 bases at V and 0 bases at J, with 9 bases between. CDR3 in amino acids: CASSSDTLNTEAFF. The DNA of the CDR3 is TGTGCCAGCAGTTCCGACACTTTGAACACTGAAGCTTTCTTT.

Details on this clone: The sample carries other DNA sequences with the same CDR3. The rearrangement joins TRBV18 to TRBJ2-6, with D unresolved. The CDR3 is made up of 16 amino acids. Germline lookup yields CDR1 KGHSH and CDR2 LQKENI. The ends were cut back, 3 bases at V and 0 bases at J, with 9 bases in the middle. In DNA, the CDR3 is TGTGCCAGCTCACCCCTGGGGTACTCTGGGGCCAACGTCCTGACTTTC. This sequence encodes CASSPLGYSGANVLTF.

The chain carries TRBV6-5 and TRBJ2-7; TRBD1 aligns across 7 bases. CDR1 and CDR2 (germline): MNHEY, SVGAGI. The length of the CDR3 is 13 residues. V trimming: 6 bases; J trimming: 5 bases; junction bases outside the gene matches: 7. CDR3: CASSRTGAHEQYF. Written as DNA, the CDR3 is TGTGCCAGCAGCCGAACAGGGGCCCACGAGCAGTACTTC.

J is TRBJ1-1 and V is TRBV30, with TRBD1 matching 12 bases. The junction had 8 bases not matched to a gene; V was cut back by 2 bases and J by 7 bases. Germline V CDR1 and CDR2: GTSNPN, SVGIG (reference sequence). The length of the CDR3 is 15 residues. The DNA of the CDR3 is TGTGCCTGGAGTCGGGACAGGGGGCCCCCCGGTGAAGCTTTCTTT. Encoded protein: CAWSRDRGPPGEAFF. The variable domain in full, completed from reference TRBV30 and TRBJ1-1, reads SQTIHQWPATLVQPVGSPLSLECTVEGTSNPNLYWYRQAAGRGLQLLFYSVGIGQISSEVPQNLSASRPQDRQFILSSKKLLLSDSGFYLCAWSRDRGPPGEAFFGQGTRLTVV.